This section outlines one TCR beta chain sequence together with its context. This entry comes from a study of technical replicates of blood from a few donors. Trimming took off 0 bases at V and 0 bases at J, with 12 bases between the two ends. This CDR3 is 17 amino acids long. The germline CDR1 and CDR2 sequences are SGHVS and FQNEAQ. Only in-frame clones appear in the TCRdb table, and some are missing; sequencing was by immunoSEQ multiplex PCR. The sample records tens of thousands of clones, 90% to 95% being singletons. This rearrangement joins TRBV7-8 to TRBJ1-3, with no clear D. This clonotype originated in a human donor in good health. Some clones in this sample may be carry-over from other donors' samples. Sequencing was carried out using PBMCs. The CDR3 sequence: CASSLALAGFSGNTIYF. The CDR3 DNA sequence: TGTGCCAGCAGCTTAGCCCTGGCAGGATTCTCTGGAAACACCATATATTTT.